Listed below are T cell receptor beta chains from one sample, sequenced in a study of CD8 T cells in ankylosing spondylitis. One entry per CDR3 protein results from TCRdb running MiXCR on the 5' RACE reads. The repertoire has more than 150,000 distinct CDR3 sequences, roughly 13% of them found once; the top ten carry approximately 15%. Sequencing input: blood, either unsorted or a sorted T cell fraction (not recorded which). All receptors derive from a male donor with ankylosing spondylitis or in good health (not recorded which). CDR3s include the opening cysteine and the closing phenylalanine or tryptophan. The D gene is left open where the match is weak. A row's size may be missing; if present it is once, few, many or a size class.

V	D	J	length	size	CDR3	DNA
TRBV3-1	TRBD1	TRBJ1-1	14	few	CASSRDRGPTEAFF	TGTGCCAGCAGCCGGGACAGGGGCCCGACTGAAGCTTTCTTT
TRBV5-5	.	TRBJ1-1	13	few	CASSLVLGGEAFF	TGTGCCAGCAGCTTGGTATTAGGGGGTGAAGCTTTCTTT
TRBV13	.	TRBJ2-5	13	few	CASSPRAQETQYF	TGTGCCAGCAGCCCACGCGCACAAGAGACCCAGTACTTC
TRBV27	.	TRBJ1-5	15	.	CASSPGPGSNQPQHF	TGTGCCAGCAGTCCGGGGCCCGGTAGCAATCAGCCCCAGCATTTT
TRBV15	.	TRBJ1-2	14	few	CATSRDGGGRGYTF	TGTGCCACCAGCAGAGATGGGGGAGGGAGAGGCTACACCTTC
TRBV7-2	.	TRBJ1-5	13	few	CPGWPRGNQPQHF	TGCCCTGGGTGGCCACGGGGCAATCAGCCCCAGCATTTT
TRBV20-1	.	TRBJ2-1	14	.	CSASAGGSYNEQFF	TGCAGTGCTAGTGCCGGGGGCTCCTACAATGAGCAGTTCTTC
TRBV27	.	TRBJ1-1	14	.	CASSFGPPPDEAFF	TGTGCCAGCAGTTTCGGCCCCCCTCCGGATGAAGCTTTCTTT
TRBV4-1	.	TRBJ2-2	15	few	CASSQEVGMSGELFF	TGCGCCAGCAGCCAAGAAGTGGGAATGAGCGGGGAGCTGTTTTTT
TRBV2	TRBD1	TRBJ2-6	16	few	CASIGTGASGANVLTF	TGTGCCAGCATTGGGACAGGGGCCTCTGGGGCCAACGTCCTGACTTTC
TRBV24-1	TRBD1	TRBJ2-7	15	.	CATSDAGTGIHEQYF	TGTGCCACCAGTGACGCCGGGACAGGGATACACGAGCAGTACTTC
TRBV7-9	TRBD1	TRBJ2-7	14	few	CASSQDRAPYEQYF	TGTGCCAGCAGCCAGGACAGGGCCCCCTACGAGCAGTACTTC
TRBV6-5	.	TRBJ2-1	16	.	CASSYSRGSSYNEQFF	TGTGCCAGCAGTTACTCGCGGGGTAGCTCCTACAATGAGCAGTTCTTC
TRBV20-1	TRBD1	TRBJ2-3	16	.	CCATNDRAFGTDTQYF	TGCTGTGCTACTAATGACAGGGCCTTCGGCACAGATACGCAGTATTTT
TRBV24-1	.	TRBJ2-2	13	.	CATRASNTGELFF	TGTGCCACCAGGGCTTCGAACACCGGGGAGCTGTTTTTT
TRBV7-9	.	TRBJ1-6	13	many	CASSEQSNSPLHF	TGTGCCAGCAGCGAGCAGTCGAATTCACCCCTCCACTTT
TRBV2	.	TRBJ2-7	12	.	CASRGRRDEQYF	TGTGCCAGCAGGGGGAGAAGAGACGAGCAGTACTTC
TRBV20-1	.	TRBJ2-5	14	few	CSASHPLELETQYF	TGCAGTGCTAGTCATCCGTTAGAGTTAGAGACCCAGTACTTC
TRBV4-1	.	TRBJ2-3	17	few	CASSQPRTGSRTDTQYF	TGCGCCAGCAGCCAACCTCGGACGGGGTCCCGCACAGATACGCAGTATTTT
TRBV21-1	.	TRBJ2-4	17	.	CASSKEGQPSDKNIQYF	TGTGCCAGCAGCAAAGAAGGGCAGCCTAGCGACAAAAACATTCAGTACTTC
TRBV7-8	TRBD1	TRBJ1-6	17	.	CASSGTVYYFYNSPLHF	TGTGCCAGCAGCGGGACAGTTTACTATTTTTATAATTCACCCCTCCACTTT
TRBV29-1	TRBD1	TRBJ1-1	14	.	CSVAGQGPNTEAFF	TGCAGCGTTGCGGGACAGGGACCGAACACTGAAGCTTTCTTT
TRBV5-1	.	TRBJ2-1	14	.	CASSLERRYNEQFF	TGCGCCAGCAGCTTGGAACGGAGATACAATGAGCAGTTCTTC
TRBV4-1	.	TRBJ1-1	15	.	CASSPSGTPNTEAFF	TGCGCCAGCAGCCCTTCCGGGACACCTAACACTGAAGCTTTCTTT
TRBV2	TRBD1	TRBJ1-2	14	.	CASRLQGPLYGYTF	TGTGCCAGCAGGTTACAGGGGCCCCTCTATGGCTACACCTTC
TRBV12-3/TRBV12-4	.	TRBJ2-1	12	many	CASSFTENEQFF	TGTGCCAGCAGTTTCACGGAGAATGAGCAGTTCTTC